The source of this T cell receptor beta chain is a study of cytomegalovirus exposure and HLA in healthy donors. Background on the study: Of all 400 or so donors who were genotyped, about 80% belonged to the Caucasian-associated ancestry cluster.

Researchers ran the PCR with 60 Vbeta and 13 Jbeta primers. Only in-frame clones appear in the TCRdb table, and some are missing; sequencing was by immunoSEQ multiplex PCR. The data show about 140,000 clones, roughly four fifths seen once. This clone turned up a few times. The CDR3 is made up of 16 amino acids. Per germline, CDR1 LGHNA and CDR2 YNFKEQ. Trimming removed 4 bases from V and 2 bases from J; junction bases left unmatched: 9. Donors were ostensibly healthy at sampling, although undocumented immune exposures were probable. This receptor was taken from a woman aged 50 to 65 in good health and CMV-seropositive. V usage is TRBV4-2 and J usage is TRBJ2-3; 7 positions match TRBD2. The sample was PBMCs. CDR3 residues: CASSLTRGGVTDTQYF. CDR3 nucleotide sequence: TGTGCCAGCAGCCTCACACGCGGGGGAGTCACAGATACGCAGTATTTT.